A single sample is the source of the 7 T cell receptor beta chains below, sequenced in a study of cytomegalovirus exposure and HLA in healthy donors. Primers for the PCR totalled 60 Vbeta and 13 Jbeta. Here immunoSEQ multiplex PCR was the method, and the copy in TCRdb shows in-frame clones only, minus some. The table lists 150,000 or so clones, roughly four fifths of them singletons. Sequencing was performed on PBMCs. The receptor set was obtained from a man aged 25 to 40 in good health and CMV-seronegative.

The rearrangement uses TRBV10-3 and TRBJ1-2; 7 nucleotides match TRBD1. V lost 2 bases and J lost 4; bases outside the gene matches: 1. Germline assignment: CDR1 ENHRY and CDR2 SYGVKD. This CDR3 has 13 residues. CDR3 sequence: CAISEKGAYGYTF. The CDR3 nucleotides are TGTGCCATCAGTGAGAAGGGGGCCTATGGCTACACCTTC.

J is TRBJ1-1 and V is TRBV5-8; no firm D call. CDR3 length: 14 residues. V was clipped by 4 bases and J by 0 bases, with 10 bases between them. Looked up from germline, CDR1 is SGHTS and CDR2 is YDEGEE. The chain's CDR3 is CASSPMELNTEAFF. The CDR3 nucleotides are TGTGCCAGCAGCCCCATGGAGCTGAACACTGAAGCTTTCTTT.

This rearrangement joins TRBV6-5 to TRBJ1-3; TRBD1 matches 7 bases. Germline CDR1 is MNHEY and CDR2 is SVGAGI. This CDR3 spans 15 amino acids. The V segment lost 6 bases and the J segment 0 bases; nucleotides outside the gene matches: 5. The CDR3 DNA follows: TGTGCCAGCAGGATTGGGACAGACTCTGGAAACACCATATATTTT. Its translation is CASRIGTDSGNTIYF.

This clone was seen a handful of times. This chain joins TRBV9 and TRBJ2-1; 9 bases are a match to TRBD2. CDR3 size: 15 residues. V shed 0 bases, J shed 2 bases, and the junction held 0 bases outside the gene matches. Per the germline V gene, CDR1 is SGDLS and CDR2 is YYNGEE. The DNA of the CDR3 is TGTGCCAGCAGCGTAGGGACTAGCGCCTACAATGAGCAGTTCTTC. Translating gives CASSVGTSAYNEQFF.

This clone was seen a few times. The chain has TRBV6-4 and TRBJ1-2; TRBD1 matches 10 bases. Germline V CDR1 and CDR2: MRHNA, SNTAGT. The ends lost 2 bases at V and 5 bases at J; junction bases unmatched: 5. The CDR3 extends over 15 amino acids. The CDR3 loop is CASSDPDRGVYGYTF. Here the CDR3 DNA reads TGTGCCAGCAGTGACCCGGACAGGGGGGTTTATGGCTACACCTTC.

V usage is TRBV19 and J usage is TRBJ2-2; D is possibly TRBD1 (6 bases). V dropped 4 bases and J dropped 3 bases, with 9 bases sitting between them. The CDR3 covers 14 residues. Germline CDR1 reads LNHDA; CDR2 reads SQIVND (reference sequence). The CDR3 loop is CASSNAGDTGELFF. Here the CDR3 DNA reads TGTGCCAGTAGTAATGCAGGGGACACCGGGGAGCTGTTTTTT. Based on the CDR3 plus reference TRBV19 and TRBJ2-2, the full variable domain is DGGITQSPKYLFRKEGQNVTLSCEQNLNHDAMYWYRQDPGQGLRLIYYSQIVNDFQKGDIAEGYSVSREKKESFPLTVTSAQKNPTAFYLCASSNAGDTGELFFGEGSRLTVL.

The rearrangement links TRBV11-3 to TRBJ1-1, with 7 bases aligning to TRBD1. The CDR3 consists of 14 residues. Germline V gene sequence: CDR1 SGHNT, CDR2 YENEEA. The ends lost 3 bases at V and 1 base at J; junction bases unmatched: 2. The CDR3: CASSFSGGNTEAFF. CDR3 DNA: TGTGCCAGCAGCTTCTCAGGGGGGAACACTGAAGCTTTCTTT.